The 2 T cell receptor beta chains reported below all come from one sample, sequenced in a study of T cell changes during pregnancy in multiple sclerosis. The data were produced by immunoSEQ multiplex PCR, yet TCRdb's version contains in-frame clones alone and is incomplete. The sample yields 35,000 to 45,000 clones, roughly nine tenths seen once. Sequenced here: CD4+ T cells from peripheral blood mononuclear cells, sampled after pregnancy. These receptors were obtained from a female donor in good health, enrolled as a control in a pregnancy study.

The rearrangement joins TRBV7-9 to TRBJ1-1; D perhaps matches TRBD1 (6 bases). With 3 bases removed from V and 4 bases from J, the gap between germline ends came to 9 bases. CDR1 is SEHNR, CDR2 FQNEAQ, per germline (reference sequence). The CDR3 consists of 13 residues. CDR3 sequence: CASSFKGGTEAFF. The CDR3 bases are TGTGCCAGCAGCTTTAAAGGGGGCACTGAAGCTTTCTTT.

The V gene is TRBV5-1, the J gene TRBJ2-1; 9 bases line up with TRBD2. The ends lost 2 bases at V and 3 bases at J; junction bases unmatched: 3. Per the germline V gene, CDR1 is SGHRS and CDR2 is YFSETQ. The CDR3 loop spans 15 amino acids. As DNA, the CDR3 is TGCGCCAGCAGCTTACAAGCGGGAGGCTACAATGAGCAGTTCTTC. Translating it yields CASSLQAGGYNEQFF. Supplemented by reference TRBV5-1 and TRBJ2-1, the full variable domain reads KAGVTQTPRYLIKTRGQQVTLSCSPISGHRSVSWYQQTPGQGLQFLFEYFSETQRNKGNFPGRFSGRQFSNSRSEMNVSTLELGDSALYLCASSLQAGGYNEQFFGPGTRLTVL.